The 14 T cell receptor delta chains listed next were all sequenced from one sample in a study of gamma-delta T cells after stem cell transplantation (dated by TCRdb to the mid-2010s). The library was generated by RT-PCR. The listed sequencing device is Illumina MiSeq. TCRdb called clones anew from the public reads via CATT; matching DNA rows were later pooled. This sample holds over 2,500 delta-chain clones; 2.5% to 3% were observed only once. The ten largest clonotypes hold 20% to 25% of the sample. Material: gamma-delta T cells. The receptors stem from a human donor. It is not recorded whose cells these are; they may come from a transplant donor.

Within the sample, this clone is medium-sized. The genes are TRDV2 and TRDJ1; D gene uncertain. The CDR3 loop spans 16 amino acids. The V end lost 0 bases, the J end lost 1 base, and 14 bases lay between the germline ends. CDR1 and CDR2 from the germline V gene are GEAIGNYY and EKD. DNA for the CDR3: TGTGCCTGTGACACCGTGGGAGCCGTGAGCACCGATAAACTCATCTTT. This translates into CACDTVGAVSTDKLIF.

Concerning this clone itself: This likely traces to a read error, being one base from a far larger clone. The chain joins TRDV2 to TRDJ1, with 11 nucleotides matching TRDD3. From germline, CDR1 is GEAIGNYY and CDR2 EKD. The CDR3 runs to 21 residues. CDR3 region: CACDTVARTSGGYSSTAKLIF. The CDR3 bases are TGTGCCTGTGACACCGTTGCCAGGACGTCTGGGGGATACTCCTCCACCGCTAAACTCATCTTT.

A few counts support this clone. This likely came from a read error, as a far larger clone is one base away. Within the sample, other DNA sequences also encode this same CDR3. The CDR3 reads CACDTGASGGYSWDTRQMFF. The CDR3 DNA reads as TGTGCCTGTGACACCGGTGCCTCTGGGGGTTATTCCTGGGACACCCGACAGATGTTTTTC. The rearrangement links TRDV2 to TRDJ3; TRDD3 matches at 7 bases. CDR3 length: 20 residues. V trimming: 0 bases; J trimming: 1 base; junction bases outside the gene matches: 11. Germline V gene lookup returns CDR1 GEAIGNYY and CDR2 EKD.

On this clone itself: It differs at one base from a far larger clone, so likely a read error. Other DNA sequences from this sample encode an identical CDR3 as well. The chain links TRDV2 to TRDJ1; tentatively, D is TRDD2 or TRDD3 (6 bases each). The CDR3 totals 17 residues. The germline gives CDR1 GEAIGNYY, CDR2 EKD. CDR3 nucleotides: TGTGCCTGCGACACCCTACTGGGTCCTTCCAACACCGATAAACTCATCTTT. Its protein is CACDTLLGPSNTDKLIF.

Concerning this clone: A read error likely explains why the TCRdb protein, taken from a much larger clone, differs from this DNA's translation at residue 9; the protein shown is translated from the DNA. The genes are TRDV2 and TRDJ1; D unresolved. This CDR3 has 13 amino acids. Germline CDR1 is GEAIGNYY and CDR2 is EKD. V was clipped by 3 bases and J by 8 bases, with 15 bases between them. CDR3 DNA sequence: TGTGCCTGTGACCACTTGGACGGGCAAAAACTCATCTTT. Protein product: CACDHLDGQKLIF.

This clone showed up just a few times. A far larger clone differs by one base, so this is likely a read error. Other DNA sequences in the same sample also yield this CDR3. The chain joins TRDV2 to TRDJ3; D might be TRDD3 (6 bases). In germline, CDR1 is GEAIGNYY, CDR2 EKD. The CDR3 runs 18 residues. This CDR3 is CACDTMGGSSWDTRQMFF. DNA of the CDR3: TGTGCCTGTGACACGATGGGGGGTAGCTCCTGGGACACCCGTCAGATGTTTTTC.

As concerns this clone: With only one base between it and a far larger clone, this is likely a read error. This sample includes further DNA sequences coding for the same CDR3. The chain joins TRDV2 to TRDJ1, with D possibly matching TRDD3 (5 bases). The ends were cut back, 0 bases at V and 0 bases at J, with 16 bases in the middle. This CDR3 is built from 17 residues. Germline CDR1 reads GEAIGNYY; CDR2 reads EKD. CDR3 region: CACDTVRVPGYTDKLIF. DNA of the CDR3: TGTGCCTGTGACACCGTTCGCGTACCTGGGTACACCGATAAACTCATCTTT.

This clone is termed large. Other DNA sequences from this sample encode an identical CDR3 as well. The V gene is TRDV2, the J gene TRDJ1, with D maybe TRDD3 (6 bases). Trimming took off 0 bases at V and 0 bases at J, with 22 bases between the two ends. Germline loops: CDR1 GEAIGNYY, CDR2 EKD. There are 19 residues in the CDR3. DNA of the CDR3: TGTGCCTGTGACACCGTGGTTACGAATGGGTTGGGGGACACCGATAAACTCATCTTT. This codes for CACDTVVTNGLGDTDKLIF.

A few counts support this clone. A read error is possible here, since a much larger clone lies one base away. The sample carries other DNA sequences with the same CDR3. The chain employs TRDV2 and TRDJ1; D unresolved. Germline CDR1 and CDR2: GEAIGNYY and EKD. The CDR3 has 14 residues. V was shortened by 4 bases and J by 3 bases, with 14 bases between the two germline ends. CDR3 sequence (DNA): TGTGCCTGTGAGTCCCTCTCCGACCCCGATAAACTCATCTTT. Translated, it gives CACESLSDPDKLIF.

This clone was found a few times. A read error is likely here: a far larger clone is one base away. The chain carries TRDV2 and TRDJ1; D unresolved. CDR1 and CDR2 from the germline V gene are GEAIGNYY and EKD. V was cut by 5 bases and J by 4 bases, with 16 bases left in between. The CDR3 runs 14 residues. This chain's CDR3 is CACAPLQINDKLIF. CDR3 DNA sequence: TGTGCCTGTGCCCCCTTACAAATCAACGATAAACTCATCTTT.

V gene TRDV2 combines with J gene TRDJ1; D may be TRDD3 (6 bases). Germline CDR1 is GEAIGNYY and CDR2 is EKD. The CDR3 has 21 amino acids. Trimming shortened V by 0 bases and J by 6 bases, and 34 bases separated the two germline ends. CDR3 residues: CACDTVGTVGIERGEGNKLIF. The CDR3 bases are TGTGCCTGTGACACCGTGGGAACGGTGGGGATCGAGCGAGGCGAGGGTAATAAACTCATCTTT.

The J gene is TRDJ1, the V gene TRDV2; the match to TRDD3 covers 8 bases. The CDR3 covers 16 residues. Per germline, CDR1 GEAIGNYY and CDR2 EKD. V was pared by 3 bases and J by 1 base, with 9 bases of the junction left unmatched. CDR3 protein: CACDLLGASGTDKLIF. In nucleotides, the CDR3 is TGTGCCTGTGACTTACTGGGGGCTAGCGGCACCGATAAACTCATCTTT.

A note on this clone: The likely explanation is a read error, given a far larger clone one base away. The same CDR3 can be traced to other DNA sequences in this sample. The chain employs TRDV2 and TRDJ1; TRDD3 matches at 7 bases. Germline loops: CDR1 GEAIGNYY, CDR2 EKD. The CDR3 loop spans 17 amino acids. As DNA, the CDR3 is TGTGCCTGCGACAACCTGGGGGTCACGGCGACCACCGATAAACTCATCTTT. Protein product: CACDNLGVTATTDKLIF.

On this clone itself: One base away lies a much larger clone, so this may be a sequencing read error. The chain employs TRDV2 and TRDJ1, with 13 positions matching TRDD3. Germline trimming cut 5 bases from V and 0 bases from J; bases unmatched to any gene: 26. Germline loops: CDR1 GEAIGNYY, CDR2 EKD. The CDR3 extends over 23 amino acids. The DNA for the CDR3 is TGTGCCTGTGCCCCTATACCACTTACTACAACTGGGGGATACGGGCCGTACACCGATAAACTCATCTTT. Residues: CACAPIPLTTTGGYGPYTDKLIF.